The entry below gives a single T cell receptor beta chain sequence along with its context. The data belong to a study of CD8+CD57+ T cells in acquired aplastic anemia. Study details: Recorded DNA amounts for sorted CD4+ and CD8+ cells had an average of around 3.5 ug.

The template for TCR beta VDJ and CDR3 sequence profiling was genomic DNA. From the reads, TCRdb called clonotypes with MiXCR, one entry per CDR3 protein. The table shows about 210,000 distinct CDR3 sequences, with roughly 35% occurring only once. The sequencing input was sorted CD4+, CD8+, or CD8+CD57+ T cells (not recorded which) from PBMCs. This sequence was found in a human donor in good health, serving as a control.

CDR3 protein: CAIRPGTSGGPSSYEQYF. The DNA for the CDR3 is TGTGCCATCAGGCCCGGGACTAGCGGGGGGCCGAGCTCCTACGAGCAGTACTTC. This chain uses TRBV10-3 with TRBJ2-7, with TRBD2 identical over 15 bases. This CDR3 spans 18 amino acids. Germline V gene data show CDR1 as ENHRY and CDR2 as SYGVKD. With 6 bases clipped from V and 0 bases from J, the junction kept 9 bases outside the gene matches.